A single sample is the source of the 13 T cell receptor beta chains below, sequenced in a study of blood T cell repertoires in COVID-19. TCRdb keeps only in-frame clones here, not all; method: immunoSEQ multiplex PCR. Of around 140,000 clones listed, roughly four fifths are singletons. The sequencing sample was made of peripheral blood. These receptors were collected from a human donor with acute or convalescent COVID-19. The donor label of this sample is uncertain.

This rearrangement joins TRBV9 to TRBJ2-3; 9 nucleotides agree with TRBD2. The CDR3 covers 16 residues. Germline V gene sequence: CDR1 SGDLS, CDR2 YYNGEE. V gave up 0 bases and J gave up 3 bases; unmatched junction bases: 5. CDR3 sequence (DNA): TGTGCCAGCAGCGTAGGAGCGGGGGGCCGGACAGATACGCAGTATTTT. Translation: CASSVGAGGRTDTQYF.

The chain links TRBV6-2 or TRBV6-3 to TRBJ2-7; 9 positions match TRBD1. The CDR3 totals 15 residues. CDR1 and CDR2 (germline): MNHEY, SVGEGT. The junction had 6 bases not matched to a gene; V was cut back by 2 bases and J by 4 bases. In DNA form, the CDR3 reads TGTGCCAGCAGTTACCCGGGGACAGGGCGGTACGAGCAGTACTTC. This sequence encodes CASSYPGTGRYEQYF.

This chain connects TRBV5-1 to TRBJ1-2, with D uncertain. Germline V gene lookup returns CDR1 SGHRS and CDR2 YFSETQ. The length of the CDR3 is 15 residues. V gave up 0 bases and J gave up 8 bases, with 17 bases separating them. CDR3 sequence (DNA): TGCGCCAGCAGCTTGGACCAGAGGAGACTTGGAGGCTACACCTTC. Translated: CASSLDQRRLGGYTF.

The rearrangement joins TRBV5-1 to TRBJ2-1; tentative D call: TRBD2 (6 bases). This CDR3 spans 16 amino acids. V shed 0 bases and J shed 2 bases, with 12 bases lying between them. The germline V gene has CDR1 SGHRS and CDR2 YFSETQ. The CDR3 DNA reads as TGCGCCAGCAGCTTGGACGGTGGGGGGACCTACAATGAGCAGTTCTTC. Protein sequence: CASSLDGGGTYNEQFF.

This clone has only a few counts. The chain has TRBV7-2 and TRBJ2-2; TRBD1 matches at 7 bases. The germline CDR1 and CDR2 sequences are SGHTA and FQGNSA. V dropped 5 bases and J dropped 3; count of bases not matched to a gene: 6. This CDR3 comprises 15 residues. The CDR3: CASSLLGTDTGELFF. CDR3 DNA: TGTGCCAGCAGCCTTTTGGGGACAGACACCGGGGAGCTGTTTTTT.

The V and J genes are TRBV7-8 and TRBJ1-3; 7 nucleotides agree with TRBD1. The CDR3 has 12 amino acids. J was trimmed by 8 bases and V by 5 bases; bases with no gene match: 3. Germline V gene data show CDR1 as SGHVS and CDR2 as FQNEAQ. CDR3 coding DNA: TGTGCCAGCAGCCGGGACAGCCACACCATATATTTT. It translates to CASSRDSHTIYF.

This chain joins TRBV19 and TRBJ1-1, with TRBD1 as a possible D gene (5 bases). The V and J ends lost 5 bases and 5 bases respectively, with 18 bases between them. The CDR3 totals 15 residues. Per the germline V gene, CDR1 is LNHDA and CDR2 is SQIVND (reference sequence). The CDR3 region is CASSAGRGPGTEAFF. Here the CDR3 DNA reads TGTGCCAGTAGTGCGGGAAGGGGTCCCGGGACTGAAGCTTTCTTT.

This clone has a handful of counts. This rearrangement joins TRBV4-2 to TRBJ1-5; D ambiguous. Germline CDR1 is LGHNA and CDR2 is YNFKEQ. The CDR3 covers 16 residues. Trimming took 0 bases from V and 4 from J, leaving 13 bases between them. CDR3 sequence reads: CASSQDFARPNQPQHF. As DNA, the CDR3 is TGTGCCAGCAGCCAAGACTTTGCCAGGCCTAATCAGCCCCAGCATTTT.

The rearrangement joins TRBV29-1 to TRBJ1-2; 8 bases are a match to TRBD1. Trimming at V came to 2 bases and at J to 8 bases, leaving 10 bases not matched to a gene. This CDR3 has 14 amino acids. Germline lookup yields CDR1 SQVTM and CDR2 ANQGSEA. The chain's CDR3 is CSVESLQGARGYTF. DNA for the CDR3: TGCAGCGTTGAATCACTCCAGGGGGCGCGAGGCTACACCTTC.

Many counts were recorded for this clone. This chain joins TRBV24-1 and TRBJ1-1; the D is unclear. Germline CDR1 is KGHDR and CDR2 is SFDVKD. V was clipped by 5 bases and J by 1 base, with 4 bases between them. The length of the CDR3 is 12 residues. This CDR3 reads CATSGPNTEAFF. The CDR3, as DNA: TGTGCCACCAGTGGGCCGAACACTGAAGCTTTCTTT.

The chain uses TRBV14 and TRBJ1-1; 9 bases match TRBD1. CDR1 is SGHDN and CDR2 is FVKESK in the germline V gene. This CDR3 contains 12 residues. V shed 2 bases, J shed 10 bases, and the junction held 2 bases outside the gene matches. The CDR3 DNA reads TGTGCCAGCAGCCAACGACAGGGGGGAGCTTTCTTT. Translation: CASSQRQGGAFF.

This clone appeared once. This rearrangement joins TRBV5-6 to TRBJ1-1; tentative D call: TRBD1 (5 bases). CDR3 length: 15 residues. Germline V CDR1 and CDR2: SGHDT, YYEEEE. V lost 2 bases to trimming and J lost 4 bases, with 15 bases between them. The CDR3, as DNA: TGTGCCAGCAGCTTCCTGTCGGGGGTGGGCACTGAAGCTTTCTTT. Translated: CASSFLSGVGTEAFF.

The V gene is TRBV19, the J gene TRBJ1-6; D ambiguous. CDR1 and CDR2 (germline): LNHDA, SQIVND (reference sequence). The V gene lost 3 bases and the J gene lost 0 bases, with 18 bases spanning the gap. The CDR3 has 19 residues. The CDR3 nucleotides read TGTGCCAGTAGTATTTCCAGCCGTGTCGGGAGCTCCTATAATTCACCCCTCCACTTT. This encodes CASSISSRVGSSYNSPLHF.